A single sample is the source of the 23 T cell receptor beta chains below, sequenced in a study of cytomegalovirus exposure and HLA in healthy donors. A multiplex PCR was run with 60 Vbeta primers and 13 Jbeta primers. Assay: immunoSEQ multiplex PCR; the TCRdb copy retains only in-frame clones and omits some. This sample carries some 170,000 clones, around four fifths of them seen once, and the ten largest clones take around 1.3%. Sequenced material: PBMCs. The source is a woman in her forties or fifties in good health and CMV-seronegative.

Here the CDR3 reads CATSRDRSGGYNEQFF. The CDR3 DNA follows: TGTGCCACCAGCAGAGATAGAAGCGGGGGTTACAATGAGCAGTTCTTC. The chain has TRBV15 and TRBJ2-1; 8 nucleotides align to TRBD2. With 0 bases clipped from V and 4 bases from J, the junction kept 5 bases outside the gene matches. The CDR3 runs 16 residues. The V gene's germline CDR1 is LNHNV and CDR2 YYDKDF (reference sequence). The full variable domain, rest sourced from reference TRBV15 and TRBJ2-1, is DAMVIQNPRYQVTQFGKPVTLSCSQTLNHNVMYWYQQKSSQAPKLLFHYYDKDFNNEADTPDNFQSRRPNTSFCFLDIRSPGLGDTAMYLCATSRDRSGGYNEQFFGPGTRLTVL.

The chain is built from TRBV5-1 and TRBJ2-7; 10 nucleotides align to TRBD1. This CDR3 has 14 amino acids. Germline-derived CDR1 and CDR2 are SGHRS and YFSETQ. Unmatched junction bases numbered 5, after V lost 3 bases and J lost 5 bases. CDR3 DNA: TGCGCCAGCAGCTCGACAGGGGGCAGCGACGAGCAGTACTTC. It is translated as CASSSTGGSDEQYF.

The chain employs TRBV28 and TRBJ2-5, with 8 nucleotides matching TRBD1. This CDR3 has 16 residues. Unmatched junction bases numbered 7, after V lost 3 bases and J lost 1 base. CDR1 is MDHEN, CDR2 SYDVKM, per germline. The CDR3 DNA reads TGTGCCAGCAGTTTGTTTACAGGGGGAATCCAAGAGACCCAGTACTTC. Residues: CASSLFTGGIQETQYF.

The chain carries TRBV28 and TRBJ2-3; D not certain. CDR1 is MDHEN, CDR2 SYDVKM, per germline. This CDR3 is built from 13 residues. With 3 bases removed from V and 6 bases from J, the gap between germline ends came to 10 bases. DNA of the CDR3: TGTGCCAGCAGTTTCGTGTCCGTGGATACGCAGTATTTT. Its protein product is CASSFVSVDTQYF.

The chain is built from TRBV28 and TRBJ2-1; a weak D match, TRBD2 (7 bases). Germline V gene data show CDR1 as MDHEN and CDR2 as SYDVKM. The germline V and J ends were trimmed by 5 bases and 5 bases, with 16 bases remaining between them. The CDR3 consists of 15 residues. In nucleotides, the CDR3 is TGTGCCAGCAGTGTAGGGGGGGTGAGGGACAATGAGCAGTTCTTC. Translated, it gives CASSVGGVRDNEQFF.

The chain links TRBV11-2 to TRBJ2-5; 8 bases match TRBD1. The V gene's germline CDR1 is SGHAT and CDR2 FQNNGV. The length of the CDR3 is 15 residues. V lost 0 bases and J lost 5; bases outside the gene matches: 5. The CDR3, as DNA: TGTGCCAGCAGCTTAGAACGGACAGGGTGGGAGACCCAGTACTTC. Its protein product is CASSLERTGWETQYF.

This clone came up once. The V gene is TRBV18, the J gene TRBJ1-2; 10 bases match TRBD1. Looked up from germline, CDR1 is KGHSH and CDR2 is LQKENI. The junction had 5 bases not matched to a gene; V was cut back by 3 bases and J by 7 bases. The CDR3 covers 14 residues. CDR3: CASSPATGGLGYTF. For the CDR3, the DNA is TGTGCCAGCTCACCCGCGACAGGGGGCCTTGGCTACACCTTC. The full variable domain, completed using reference TRBV18 and TRBJ1-2, is NAGVMQNPRHLVRRRGQEARLRCSPMKGHSHVYWYRQLPEEGLKFMVYLQKENIIDESGMPKERFSAEFPKEGPSILRIQQVVRGDSAAYFCASSPATGGLGYTFGSGTRLTVV.

V and J are TRBV18 and TRBJ2-1, with 9 bases fitting TRBD1. This CDR3 region has 14 residues. Unmatched junction bases numbered 7, after V lost 6 bases and J lost 7 bases. The V gene's germline CDR1 is KGHSH and CDR2 LQKENI. As DNA, the CDR3 is TGTGCCAGCTCCTCCGGGACAGGGAAGAATGAGCAGTTCTTC. Its protein product is CASSSGTGKNEQFF. Combining the CDR3 with reference TRBV18 and TRBJ2-1 gives the whole variable domain NAGVMQNPRHLVRRRGQEARLRCSPMKGHSHVYWYRQLPEEGLKFMVYLQKENIIDESGMPKERFSAEFPKEGPSILRIQQVVRGDSAAYFCASSSGTGKNEQFFGPGTRLTVL.

J is TRBJ2-1 and V is TRBV5-4; 8 bases are a match to TRBD1. This CDR3 comprises 16 residues. The germline V gene encodes CDR1 SGHNT and CDR2 YYREEE (reference sequence). The V segment lost 3 bases and the J segment 7 bases; nucleotides outside the gene matches: 12. CDR3 sequence (DNA): TGTGCCAGCAGCTGGAGGACAGGGCGAGCACTGAATGAGCAGTTCTTC. This gives the protein CASSWRTGRALNEQFF.

The J gene is TRBJ2-2, the V gene TRBV7-8, with D perhaps TRBD1 (6 bases). CDR3 length equals 18 residues. Germline CDR1 reads SGHVS; CDR2 reads FQNEAQ. V dropped 5 bases and J dropped 0 bases, with 19 bases sitting between them. The CDR3: CASSKWAAGVTNTGELFF. For the CDR3, the DNA is TGTGCCAGCAGCAAATGGGCGGCAGGGGTCACGAACACCGGGGAGCTGTTTTTT. The full variable domain, completed using reference TRBV7-8 and TRBJ2-2, is GAGVSQSPRYKVAKRGQDVALRCDPISGHVSLFWYQQALGQGPEFLTYFQNEAQLDKSGLPSDRFFAERPEGSVSTLKIQRTQQEDSAVYLCASSKWAAGVTNTGELFFGEGSRLTVL.

The V and J genes are TRBV27 and TRBJ2-4; no clear D gene. Per germline, CDR1 MNHEY and CDR2 SMNVEV (reference sequence). The length of the CDR3 is 15 residues. Trimming cost V 3 bases and J 0 bases, with 9 bases left between them. The CDR3: CASSFITEAKNIQYF. The CDR3 DNA reads as TGTGCCAGCAGTTTTATCACAGAAGCCAAAAACATTCAGTACTTC.

The rearrangement joins TRBV5-1 to TRBJ2-3; tentatively, D is TRBD1 (5 bases). V lost 0 bases to trimming and J lost 4 bases, with 9 bases between them. The CDR3 has 14 amino acids. Germline V gene data show CDR1 as SGHRS and CDR2 as YFSETQ. The CDR3, as DNA: TGCGCCAGCAGCTTGGAGGGGTCACCAGATACGCAGTATTTT. It specifies CASSLEGSPDTQYF.

The gene calls are TRBV4-3 and TRBJ1-4; TRBD1 is a possible D gene (5 bases). V dropped 0 bases and J dropped 7 bases, with 15 bases sitting between them. Germline CDR1 is LGHNA and CDR2 is YSLEER. The CDR3 covers 16 residues. CDR3 sequence reads: CASSQDRQGRGEKLFF. DNA for the CDR3: TGCGCCAGCAGCCAAGATAGGCAGGGAAGAGGTGAAAAACTGTTTTTT.

This clone was picked up one time. V and J are TRBV15 and TRBJ2-1, with 10 bases identical to TRBD2. Germline trimming cut 4 bases from V and 1 base from J; bases unmatched to any gene: 16. The CDR3 runs 20 residues. Germline assignment: CDR1 LNHNV and CDR2 YYDKDF (reference sequence). The CDR3 nucleotides read TGTGCCACCAGCACTCTAGCGGGAGAGCTACTCAAGGGATCCTACAATGAGCAGTTCTTC. This translates into CATSTLAGELLKGSYNEQFF. Complete variable domain (other parts from reference TRBV15 and TRBJ2-1): DAMVIQNPRYQVTQFGKPVTLSCSQTLNHNVMYWYQQKSSQAPKLLFHYYDKDFNNEADTPDNFQSRRPNTSFCFLDIRSPGLGDTAMYLCATSTLAGELLKGSYNEQFFGPGTRLTVL.

V gene TRBV9 combines with J gene TRBJ2-6, with TRBD2 as a possible D gene (5 bases). There are 16 residues in the CDR3. V lost 4 bases and J lost 0, with 11 bases in between. Germline CDR1 reads SGDLS; CDR2 reads YYNGEE. In DNA form, the CDR3 reads TGTGCCAGCAGCTGGAGGCGGGCCTCTGGGGCCAACGTCCTGACTTTC. Translated, it gives CASSWRRASGANVLTF.

This sequence joins TRBV5-1 and TRBJ1-1; D may be TRBD1 (6 bases). CDR3 length equals 14 residues. The germline V gene encodes CDR1 SGHRS and CDR2 YFSETQ. The germline V and J ends were trimmed by 1 base and 1 base, with 8 bases remaining between them. The CDR3 nucleotides are TGCGCCAGCAGCTTGTACAGGGAGAACACTGAAGCTTTCTTT. Its protein product is CASSLYRENTEAFF.

The table lists this clone with a count of one. The chain has TRBV6-5 and TRBJ2-2; D perhaps matches TRBD1 (6 bases). V lost 0 bases to trimming and J lost 3 bases, with 11 bases between them. Germline loops: CDR1 MNHEY, CDR2 SVGAGI. This CDR3 contains 16 residues. This chain's CDR3 is CASSYSRGWYTGELFF. DNA for the CDR3: TGTGCCAGCAGTTACTCGAGGGGGTGGTACACCGGGGAGCTGTTTTTT.

The chain carries TRBV5-1 and TRBJ1-4; D possibly corresponds to TRBD1 (5 bases). V dropped 0 bases and J dropped 8 bases, with 17 bases sitting between them. This CDR3 region has 16 residues. Germline CDR1 is SGHRS and CDR2 is YFSETQ. The DNA for the CDR3 is TGCGCCAGCAGCTTGGTTGGGTCCACGGAGGGGGAAAAACTGTTTTTT. It codes for CASSLVGSTEGEKLFF.

The chain joins TRBV5-1 to TRBJ2-7, with TRBD1 as a possible D gene (5 bases). The CDR3 totals 14 residues. Germline values: CDR1 SGHRS, CDR2 YFSETQ. Trimming stripped 0 bases from V and 6 bases from J, with 13 bases between. CDR3 protein: CASSLGQGSLEQYF. The CDR3 nucleotides are TGCGCCAGCAGCTTGGGGCAGGGTTCGCTCGAGCAGTACTTC.

This clone has just a few counts. This chain connects TRBV5-1 to TRBJ2-7; 7 nucleotides match TRBD1. The V gene's germline CDR1 is SGHRS and CDR2 YFSETQ. J lost 1 base, V lost 4 bases, and 2 bases had no gene match. The CDR3 sequence is 13 residues long. The CDR3 loop reads CASSTGQSYEQYF. The CDR3 coding sequence is TGCGCCAGCAGCACGGGACAGTCCTACGAGCAGTACTTC.

This clone was found once. The chain has TRBV9 and TRBJ2-3; a possible D gene is TRBD2 (7 bases). The ends were cut back, 0 bases at V and 1 base at J, with 15 bases in the middle. Per the germline V gene, CDR1 is SGDLS and CDR2 is YYNGEE. CDR3 length: 17 amino acids. CDR3 loop: CASSVGGGKGGTDTQYF. In DNA, the CDR3 is TGTGCCAGCAGCGTAGGGGGGGGAAAGGGGGGCACAGATACGCAGTATTTT. Full variable domain (remainder filled in from reference TRBV9 and TRBJ2-3): DSGVTQTPKHLITATGQRVTLRCSPRSGDLSVYWYQQSLDQGLQFLIQYYNGEERAKGNILERFSAQQFPDLHSELNLSSLELGDSALYFCASSVGGGKGGTDTQYFGPGTRLTVL.

The CDR3: CASSTSTDTQYF. As DNA, the CDR3 is TGCGCCAGCAGTACTAGCACAGATACGCAGTATTTT. This sequence joins TRBV10-1 and TRBJ2-3; D gene unclear. V was shortened by 5 bases and J by 0 bases, with 3 bases between the two germline ends. Germline lookup yields CDR1 WNHNN and CDR2 SYGVQD (reference sequence). The CDR3 is made up of 12 amino acids.

The chain is built from TRBV7-2 and TRBJ2-1; 9 bases are shared with TRBD2. The V and J ends lost 3 bases and 0 bases, in that order; junction bases with no gene match: 3. The germline V gene has CDR1 SGHTA and CDR2 FQGNSA. This CDR3 contains 16 residues. This CDR3 is CASSFGSGGSYNEQFF. In DNA, the CDR3 is TGTGCCAGCAGCTTCGGTAGCGGGGGCTCCTACAATGAGCAGTTCTTC.